These T cell receptor beta chains were read from a single sample in a study of blood T cell repertoires in COVID-19. Libraries were prepared by immunoSEQ multiplex PCR; TCRdb keeps only in-frame clonotypes and omits some of them. This sample has about 350,000 clones, with approximately 88% found just once. Sequencing was done on a sample of peripheral blood. Receptors originate from a man aged 30 to 45 with COVID-19, enrolled during active disease. Each CDR3 is given with its conserved first and last residue. D genes are given only for firm matches. Expanded clones get a size class; other rows say once, few or many, or leave the size out.

D: -
V: TRBV7-2
J: TRBJ2-1
size: -
CDR3: CASSLAGSGLQLEQFF
DNA: TGTGCCAGCAGCTTAGCGGGGTCGGGACTCCAGCTTGAGCAGTTCTTC

D: -
V: TRBV6-5
J: TRBJ2-1
size: -
CDR3: CASRLKGPGDNEQFF
DNA: TGTGCCAGCAGGTTGAAAGGGCCCGGGGACAATGAGCAGTTCTTC

D: TRBD2
V: TRBV28
J: TRBJ2-7
size: once
CDR3: CASSFASGRRGSYEQYF
DNA: TGTGCCAGCAGTTTTGCTAGCGGGAGGAGAGGCTCCTACGAGCAGTACTTC

D: TRBD2
V: TRBV10-3
J: TRBJ2-3
size: -
CDR3: CAISGLAGATDTQYF
DNA: TGTGCCATCAGTGGACTAGCGGGAGCCACAGATACGCAGTATTTT

D: -
V: TRBV5-1
J: TRBJ1-1
size: once
CDR3: CASSLGRANTEAFF
DNA: TGCGCCAGCAGCTTGGGCAGGGCAAACACTGAAGCTTTCTTT

D: -
V: TRBV2
J: TRBJ1-1
size: -
CDR3: CASTGGGNTEAFF
DNA: TGTGCCAGCACAGGCGGGGGTAACACTGAAGCTTTCTTT

D: TRBD1
V: TRBV18
J: TRBJ2-7
size: -
CDR3: CASSPRVSGQVVYEQYF
DNA: TGTGCCAGCTCACCACGTGTGTCGGGACAGGTTGTGTACGAGCAGTACTTC

D: TRBD1
V: TRBV29-1
J: TRBJ2-2
size: -
CDR3: CSVVSQGATGELFF
DNA: TGCAGCGTTGTGTCTCAGGGGGCCACCGGGGAGCTGTTTTTT

D: TRBD1
V: TRBV5-8
J: TRBJ2-7
size: -
CDR3: CASNGPGQLSNIPYEQYF
DNA: TGTGCCAGCAACGGCCCGGGACAGCTCTCTAATATCCCCTACGAGCAGTACTTC

D: TRBD2
V: TRBV24-1
J: TRBJ2-2
size: -
CDR3: CATSGLLAAWTGELFF
DNA: TGTGCCACCAGTGGTCTTCTAGCGGCCTGGACCGGGGAGCTGTTTTTT

D: TRBD1
V: TRBV5-1
J: TRBJ2-1
size: -
CDR3: CASSLGQGSIYNEQFF
DNA: TGCGCCAGCAGCTTAGGACAGGGCTCGATATACAATGAGCAGTTCTTC

D: -
V: TRBV7-2
J: TRBJ2-3
size: -
CDR3: CASSISSASTDTQYF
DNA: TGTGCCAGCAGCATCTCTAGCGCTAGCACAGATACGCAGTATTTT

D: -
V: TRBV20-1
J: TRBJ2-7
size: -
CDR3: CSAPYNYEQYF
DNA: TGCAGTGCTCCTTATAACTACGAGCAGTACTTC

D: TRBD1
V: TRBV18
J: TRBJ2-7
size: -
CDR3: CASSPIGQGYEQYF
DNA: TGTGCCAGCTCACCGATCGGACAGGGCTACGAGCAGTACTTC

D: -
V: TRBV9
J: TRBJ1-1
size: -
CDR3: CASSVEGGAYTEAFF
DNA: TGTGCCAGCAGCGTAGAAGGGGGGGCTTACACTGAAGCTTTCTTT

D: TRBD2
V: TRBV28
J: TRBJ2-5
size: -
CDR3: CASSSGGREGKETQYF
DNA: TGTGCCAGCAGTTCTGGGGGGAGGGAGGGTAAGGAGACCCAGTACTTC

D: TRBD1
V: TRBV7-9
J: TRBJ2-7
size: -
CDR3: CASSSRTGGGYEQYF
DNA: TGTGCCAGCAGCTCTAGGACAGGGGGAGGCTACGAGCAGTACTTC

D: -
V: TRBV7-2
J: TRBJ1-4
size: -
CDR3: CASSFQGRTNEKLFF
DNA: TGTGCCAGCAGCTTTCAGGGCCGGACTAATGAAAAACTGTTTTTT

D: -
V: TRBV28
J: TRBJ1-6
size: -
CDR3: CASSPVGQRGGAYNSPLHF
DNA: TGTGCCAGCAGCCCCGTGGGACAACGGGGGGGCGCCTATAATTCACCCCTCCACTTT

D: -
V: TRBV3-1/TRBV3-2
J: TRBJ1-6
size: -
CDR3: CASSQGGQGINNSPLHF
DNA: TGTGCCAGCAGCCAGGGGGGGCAGGGGATAAATAATTCACCCCTCCACTTT

D: -
V: TRBV7-8
J: TRBJ2-1
size: -
CDR3: CASSLGIRDEQFF
DNA: TGTGCCAGCAGCTTAGGGATCCGGGATGAGCAGTTCTTC

D: TRBD1
V: TRBV10-3
J: TRBJ1-3
size: few
CDR3: CAISERGPGNTIYF
DNA: TGTGCCATCAGTGAGAGGGGGCCTGGAAACACCATATATTTT